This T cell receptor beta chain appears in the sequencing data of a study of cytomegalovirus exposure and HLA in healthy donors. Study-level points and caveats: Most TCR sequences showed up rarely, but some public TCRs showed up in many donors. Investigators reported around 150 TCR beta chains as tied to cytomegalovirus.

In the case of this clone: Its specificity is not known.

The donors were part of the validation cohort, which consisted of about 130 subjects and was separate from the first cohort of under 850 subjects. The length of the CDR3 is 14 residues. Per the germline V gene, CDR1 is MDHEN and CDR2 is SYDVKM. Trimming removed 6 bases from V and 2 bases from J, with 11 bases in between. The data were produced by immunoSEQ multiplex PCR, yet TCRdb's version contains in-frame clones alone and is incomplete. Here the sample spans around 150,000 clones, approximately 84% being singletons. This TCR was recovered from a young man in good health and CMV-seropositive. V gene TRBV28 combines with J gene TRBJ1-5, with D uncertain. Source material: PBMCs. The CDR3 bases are TGTGCCAGCAGGACCCCCCGGGGCAATCAGCCCCAGCATTTT. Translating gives CASRTPRGNQPQHF.